This T cell receptor (beta chain) originates from a study of technical replicates of blood from a handful of donors (dated by TCRdb to about 2017). This clone occurred a few times. Its antigen is unknown. No per-base quality is available; no much larger clone lies one base away. There are 15 amino acids in the CDR3, from cysteine to phenylalanine inclusive. Only CDR3 DNA is held: 45 bases, read in frame from base 1. The V and J ends are trimmed by 2 bases and 8 bases, leaving 17 bases between them. CDR1 KGHSH and CDR2 LQKENI are derived from the germline V gene. Library preparation was by the immunoSEQ multiplex PCR assay. The clones in this table, taken by TCRdb from immuneACCESS, are in-frame only. Not every clone is retained; where verified, under half of the shortfall comes from an unresolved V gene, and the cause of the rest is unknown. The sample table holds 91,000 or so clones, of which 95% were seen once. The top ten clonotypes cover just over 0.25% of the sample.

The V and J segments used are TRBV18 and TRBJ2-3; 6 matching bases give a weak D call of TRBD1. The sequence came from a human donor in good health. Source material: T cells isolated from PBMCs. CDR3 reads: CASSPVQGELGTQYF. The DNA reads as follows: TGTGCCAGCTCACCAGTACAGGGAGAGTTAGGTACGCAGTATTTT. The entire variable domain, with the stretches around the CDR3 drawn from the reference TRBV18 and TRBJ2-3 proteins, is NAGVMQNPRHLVRRRGQEARLRCSPMKGHSHVYWYRQLPEEGLKFMVYLQKENIIDESGMPKERFSAEFPKEGPSILRIQQVVRGDSAAYFCASSPVQGELGTQYFGPGTRLTVL.